This entry lists 32 T cell receptor beta chains sequenced from one sample in a study of Ad26.COV2.S vaccination and SARS-CoV-2 variants. Profiled with immunoSEQ multiplex PCR; TCRdb holds only in-frame clones, not every one. The table has 380,000 or so clones, roughly four fifths seen once. Treatment noted: 15 to 20 received Ad26.COV2.S at low or high dose, single or two shots; about five received placebo; per-sample allocation not given. Each sample was drawn 63 days after the first injection (of vaccine or placebo). The sample consisted of peripheral blood, taken in a trial of Ad26.COV2.S vaccine versus placebo. These receptors were taken from a person aged 18-60 years who received the Ad26.COV2.S COVID-19 vaccine or a placebo.

This clone was counted a single time. At one end the junction does not follow the germline gene, possibly because of a read error. The chain employs TRBV18 and TRBJ1-1, with a weak D call TRBD1 (5 bases). Per germline, CDR1 KGHSH and CDR2 LQKENI. There are 13 residues in the CDR3. This chain's CDR3 is CANSPDRNTEAFF. CDR3 bases: TGTGCCAACTCACCTGACAGGAACACTGAAGCTTTCTTT.

Of note for this clone: At one of its ends the junction is not consistent with the germline gene, which may arise from a read error. The rearrangement joins TRBV7-9 to TRBJ1-2; D gene ambiguous. The CDR3 contains 9 residues. Germline V gene data show CDR1 as SEHNR and CDR2 as FQNEAQ (reference sequence). The CDR3 region has the DNA TGTGCCAGCAGCGATGGACTGAGTTTC. Amino acids: CASSDGLSF.

The genes are TRBV11-2 and TRBJ1-1; no definite D call. V lost 5 bases, J lost 4 bases, and 23 bases lay in between. CDR1 is SGHAT and CDR2 is FQNNGV in the germline V gene. CDR3 length: 17 residues. The CDR3 DNA follows: TGTGCCAGCAGCGACACGATTGGATTACATGGACCCACTGAAGCTTTCTTT. Amino acids: CASSDTIGLHGPTEAFF.

This clone has a handful of counts. The genes are TRBV3-1 (or the pseudogene TRBV3-2) and TRBJ2-3, with D perhaps assigned TRBD1 or TRBD2 (5 bases each). The CDR3 loop spans 14 amino acids. Germline lookup yields CDR1 LGHDT and CDR2 YNNKEL (reference sequence). The V end lost 1 base, the J end lost 6 bases, and 11 bases lay between the germline ends. CDR3 protein: CASSQGLEGDTQYF. The CDR3 nucleotides read TGTGCCAGCAGCCAAGGGCTAGAGGGGGATACGCAGTATTTT.

The chain couples TRBV6-5 to TRBJ1-1; maybe TRBD1 (5 bases). Germline-derived CDR1 and CDR2 are MNHEY and SVGAGI. V was clipped by 8 bases and J by 7 bases, with 20 bases between them. The CDR3 sequence is 14 residues long. CDR3 protein: CASANQGWRGEAFF. The CDR3 DNA sequence: TGTGCCAGCGCCAATCAGGGATGGAGGGGTGAAGCTTTCTTT.

The chain has TRBV7-3 and TRBJ2-2; D not resolved. The V gene's germline CDR1 is SGHTA and CDR2 FQGTGA. The CDR3 runs 12 residues. Between the trimmed V and J ends, which lost 5 bases and 7 bases, there was a span of 8 bases. The CDR3 DNA reads TGTGCCAGCAGCATCTCAGACGGGGAGCTGTTTTTT. Its translation is CASSISDGELFF.

The chain joins TRBV5-1 to TRBJ1-1; 8 nucleotides agree with TRBD1. Germline-derived CDR1 and CDR2 are SGHRS and YFSETQ. The J segment lost 3 bases and the V segment lost 4 bases, leaving 8 bases of the junction unmatched. CDR3 length: 15 amino acids. CDR3 nucleotides: TGCGCCAGCAGCGCCGACGGACAGGGATACACTGAAGCTTTCTTT. It codes for CASSADGQGYTEAFF.

The chain employs TRBV20-1 and TRBJ2-1, with D perhaps matching TRBD2 (6 bases). The germline V gene has CDR1 DFQATT and CDR2 SNEGSKA (reference sequence). The CDR3 contains 14 residues. Trimming left V 3 bases short and J 0 bases short, with 9 bases between. CDR3 residues: CSASAGYSYNEQFF. The CDR3 bases are TGCAGTGCTAGTGCGGGGTACTCCTACAATGAGCAGTTCTTC.

The chain is built from TRBV18 and TRBJ1-1; 7 bases line up with TRBD1. V was pared by 6 bases and J by 6 bases, with 10 bases of the junction left unmatched. CDR3 length: 14 amino acids. Per the germline V gene, CDR1 is KGHSH and CDR2 is LQKENI. Written as DNA, the CDR3 is TGTGCCAGCTCCGCACAGGGGACCGGGTCTGAAGCTTTCTTT. Translating gives CASSAQGTGSEAFF.

CDR3 residues: CATQPGQTNTGELFF. CDR3 DNA: TGTGCCACCCAACCGGGACAGACGAACACCGGGGAGCTGTTTTTT. This chain links TRBV24-1 with TRBJ2-2, with 7 bases matching TRBD1. This CDR3 has 15 amino acids. V trimming: 9 bases; J trimming: 0 bases; junction bases outside the gene matches: 6. CDR1 and CDR2 (germline): KGHDR, SFDVKD.

This clone was picked up a small number of times. This sequence joins TRBV2 and TRBJ2-5; D gene ambiguous. In germline, CDR1 is SNHLY, CDR2 FYNNEI. V was trimmed by 1 base and J by 7 bases, leaving 1 base between them. CDR3 size: 10 residues. The CDR3 spells CASSEGTQYF. The CDR3 DNA sequence: TGTGCCAGCAGTGAAGGGACCCAGTACTTC. The entire variable domain, with the rest obtained from reference TRBV2 and TRBJ2-5, is as follows: EPEVTQTPSHQVTQMGQEVILRCVPISNHLYFYWYRQILGQKVEFLVSFYNNEISEKSEIFDDQFSVERPDGSNFTLKIRSTKLEDSAMYFCASSEGTQYFGPGTRLLVL.

The chain carries TRBV7-2 and TRBJ2-1; D perhaps matches TRBD2 (6 bases). This CDR3 is built from 14 residues. CDR1 is SGHTA, CDR2 FQGNSA, per germline. Deletions cut 3 bases from V and 1 base from J, with 7 bases between. The CDR3 nucleotides read TGTGCCAGCAGCTTCCGGGGGTCCTACAATGAGCAGTTCTTC. It is translated as CASSFRGSYNEQFF.

The rearrangement uses TRBV15 and TRBJ1-6, with 7 bases aligning to TRBD1. V trimming: 4 bases; J trimming: 4 bases; junction bases outside the gene matches: 13. The length of the CDR3 is 18 residues. Germline V lookup: CDR1 LNHNV, CDR2 YYDKDF (reference sequence). CDR3 DNA: TGTGCCACCAGCAAGAAACAGGGGAGCGGGGCGTATAATTCACCCCTCCACTTT. Its translation is CATSKKQGSGAYNSPLHF.

The J gene is TRBJ2-2, the V gene TRBV29-1; the D gene is possibly TRBD1 (6 bases). The germline CDR1 and CDR2 sequences are SQVTM and ANQGSEA. The CDR3 runs 14 residues. The V end lost 4 bases, the J end lost 4 bases, and 13 bases lay between the germline ends. The CDR3 sequence: CSVGQGIVTGELFF. DNA of the CDR3: TGCAGCGTTGGTCAGGGGATTGTCACCGGGGAGCTGTTTTTT.

This clone appeared a single time. The rearrangement joins TRBV15 to TRBJ1-4; perhaps TRBD1 as D (5 bases). Germline V gives CDR1 LNHNV, CDR2 YYDKDF (reference sequence). V was trimmed by 6 bases and J by 5 bases, leaving 16 bases between them. This CDR3 comprises 15 residues. CDR3 coding DNA: TGTGCCACCAGGCCACCTGGGGACCCAAATGAAAAACTGTTTTTT. It translates to CATRPPGDPNEKLFF.

V gene TRBV7-9 combines with J gene TRBJ2-7; no reliable D call. The V and J ends lost 8 bases and 3 bases respectively, with 8 bases between them. This CDR3 comprises 11 residues. Germline assignment: CDR1 SEHNR and CDR2 FQNEAQ (reference sequence). The CDR3 nucleotides read TGTGCCAGCTCGAAGGGCTACGAGCAGTACTTC. Residues: CASSKGYEQYF. Together with reference TRBV7-9 and TRBJ2-7, the CDR3 gives the full variable domain: DTGVSQNPRHKITKRGQNVTFRCDPISEHNRLYWYRQTLGQGPEFLTYFQNEAQLEKSRLLSDRFSAERPKGSFSTLEIQRTEQGDSAMYLCASSKGYEQYFGPGTRLTVT.

The chain employs TRBV11-3 and TRBJ1-1; no firm D call. The germline V and J ends were trimmed by 0 bases and 11 bases, with 10 bases remaining between them. CDR1 is SGHNT and CDR2 is YENEEA in the germline V gene. This CDR3 has 12 amino acids. CDR3 bases: TGTGCCAGCAGCTTAGAAAACAGCGGGGCTTTCTTT. Translation: CASSLENSGAFF.

The chain joins TRBV6-5 to TRBJ1-4; no reliable D call. V lost 0 bases and J 1 base, leaving 3 bases between the germline ends. CDR1 and CDR2 (germline): MNHEY, SVGAGI. The CDR3 runs 14 residues. As DNA, the CDR3 is TGTGCCAGCAGTTACTCTGTAACTAATGAAAAACTGTTTTTT. Protein: CASSYSVTNEKLFF.

The chain links TRBV27 to TRBJ2-5; D gene ambiguous. V was clipped by 2 bases and J by 4 bases, with 11 bases between them. Germline V gives CDR1 MNHEY, CDR2 SMNVEV (reference sequence). There are 14 residues in the CDR3. CDR3 sequence (DNA): TGTGCCAGCAGTTTAGTCGTGGGTGGAGAGACCCAGTACTTC. Encoded protein: CASSLVVGGETQYF.

The rearrangement uses TRBV11-1 and TRBJ1-3; D unresolved. CDR1 and CDR2 from the germline V gene are SGHAT and FQDESV (reference sequence). The CDR3 spans 12 residues. Between the trimmed V and J ends, which lost 5 bases and 4 bases, there was a span of 6 bases. In DNA, the CDR3 is TGTGCCAGCAGCCGCTCCGGAAACACCATATATTTT. Protein sequence: CASSRSGNTIYF.

The rearrangement joins TRBV29-1 to TRBJ1-5; maybe TRBD1 (6 bases). Trimming took off 4 bases at V and 4 bases at J, with 17 bases between the two ends. The germline gives CDR1 SQVTM, CDR2 ANQGSEA. The CDR3 loop spans 15 amino acids. Here the CDR3 reads CSVAYRGGTNQPQHF. In nucleotides, the CDR3 is TGCAGCGTTGCATATAGGGGGGGGACAAATCAGCCCCAGCATTTT.

The chain combines TRBV5-6 with TRBJ1-2; D remains unclear. V lost 4 bases and J lost 5, with 9 bases in between. The germline gives CDR1 SGHDT, CDR2 YYEEEE. This CDR3 is 12 amino acids long. The CDR3 bases are TGTGCCAGCAGCCAGACCCTTTATGGCTACACCTTC. As protein: CASSQTLYGYTF.

The chain is built from TRBV5-5 and TRBJ2-7; 7 nucleotides match TRBD1. Germline V gene sequence: CDR1 SGHKS, CDR2 YYEKEE (reference sequence). The V segment lost 4 bases and the J segment 1 base; nucleotides outside the gene matches: 5. The CDR3 runs to 14 residues. CDR3 sequence reads: CASSRDSSSYEQYF. In nucleotides, the CDR3 is TGTGCCAGCAGCCGGGACAGTTCTTCCTACGAGCAGTACTTC.

This chain joins TRBV6-2 or TRBV6-3 and TRBJ1-3, with 7 nucleotides matching TRBD1. Germline values: CDR1 MNHEY, CDR2 SVGEGT. CDR3 length: 16 residues. V was clipped by 2 bases and J by 3 bases; unmatched bases: 7. Written as DNA, the CDR3 is TGTGCCAGCAGTTACCTCCGGGACAGTTTTGGAAACACCATATATTTT. This encodes CASSYLRDSFGNTIYF.

J is TRBJ2-4 and V is TRBV5-6; 12 bases are a match to TRBD1. Looked up from germline, CDR1 is SGHDT and CDR2 is YYEEEE. V shed 4 bases and J 7 bases; nucleotides not matched to a gene: 6. The CDR3 consists of 15 residues. CDR3: CASSETGTGGNIQYF. The CDR3 DNA sequence: TGTGCCAGCAGCGAGACCGGGACAGGGGGCAACATTCAGTACTTC.

The rearrangement joins TRBV6-5 to TRBJ1-1; D perhaps matches TRBD1 (5 bases). Germline V gene lookup returns CDR1 MNHEY and CDR2 SVGAGI. Trimming left V 4 bases short and J 6 bases short, with 15 bases between. This CDR3 has 14 amino acids. DNA of the CDR3: TGTGCCAGCAGTTCTTCTCGGGGGTCGGCTGAAGCTTTCTTT. Translated, it gives CASSSSRGSAEAFF.

The genes are TRBV12-3 or TRBV12-4 and TRBJ1-1; weak D call: TRBD1 (5 bases). The V and J ends lost 3 bases and 10 bases respectively, with 9 bases between them. The CDR3 has 11 residues. As DNA, the CDR3 is TGTGCCAGCAGTTTGGGGGTAGGAGCTTTCTTT. Protein product: CASSLGVGAFF.

The chain joins TRBV4-2 to TRBJ1-5; D not resolved. Germline V gives CDR1 LGHNA, CDR2 YNFKEQ. The germline V and J ends were trimmed by 0 bases and 7 bases, with 13 bases remaining between them. CDR3 length: 15 amino acids. The DNA of the CDR3 is TGTGCCAGCAGCCAAGAGGTGGATATCGGGCAGCCCCAGCATTTT. It is translated as CASSQEVDIGQPQHF.

This clone showed up just a few times. The chain is built from TRBV3-1 (or the pseudogene TRBV3-2) and TRBJ2-5; D unclear. The CDR3 totals 14 residues. Germline V gene lookup returns CDR1 LGHDT and CDR2 YNNKEL (reference sequence). V lost 4 bases to trimming and J lost 0 bases, with 9 bases between them. The CDR3 is CASSRPGDQETQYF. CDR3 coding DNA: TGTGCCAGCAGCCGTCCCGGCGACCAAGAGACCCAGTACTTC.

The genes are TRBV6-2 or TRBV6-3 and TRBJ2-7; no clear D. The CDR3 sequence is 14 residues long. The V end was cut by 6 bases, the J end by 5 bases, with 17 bases between. Germline-derived CDR1 and CDR2 are MNHEY and SVGEGT. The CDR3 DNA reads as TGTGCCAGCAGCCCCGTTACCTCCCGCGACGAGCAGTACTTC. Protein sequence: CASSPVTSRDEQYF.

This chain connects TRBV27 to TRBJ2-1; TRBD1 matches at 7 bases. J gave up 9 bases and V 5 bases, and 13 bases lay outside the gene matches. Germline loops: CDR1 MNHEY, CDR2 SMNVEV (reference sequence). The CDR3 consists of 15 residues. The CDR3 spells CASSRWDSVFPEQFF. CDR3 DNA sequence: TGTGCCAGCAGTAGGTGGGACAGTGTCTTTCCTGAGCAGTTCTTC.

The genes are TRBV14 and TRBJ2-1; 8 nucleotides match TRBD2. Germline V gene data show CDR1 as SGHDN and CDR2 as FVKESK. V was clipped by 4 bases and J by 4 bases; unmatched bases: 12. The CDR3 covers 17 residues. The CDR3 DNA follows: TGTGCCAGCAGCCCAAGGTGGGGACTAGGGTCATACAATGAGCAGTTCTTC. This translates into CASSPRWGLGSYNEQFF.